This T cell receptor beta chain emerged from a study of T cell repertoires in cytomegalovirus infection. Turning to the study itself: Indications of both CMV infection and matching HLA type were provided by public TCR beta signatures. Findings and limits, study-wide: Cumulative frequency of public TCR beta families picked out carriers of CMV plus the relevant HLA. Ex vivo responses were dominated by HLA-C-restricted CMV-specific TCR beta clonotypes.

With regard to this clonotype: Its antigen is still unknown.

TCRdb re-derived calls from the reads in MiXCR, one entry per CDR3 protein. Among hundreds of thousands of distinct CDR3 sequences listed, 25% to 35% were seen once. CDR3 length equals 15 residues. The ends were cut back, 6 bases at V and 8 bases at J, with 17 bases in the middle. CDR1 is MGHRA, CDR2 YSYEKL, per germline. The source material was cultured PBMCs, sampled from culture after CMV antigen stimulation. J is TRBJ1-6 and V is TRBV4-1; D is possibly TRBD1 (6 bases). The sequence was obtained from a human donor in good health (CMV status not recorded). Some clones in this sample may be carry-over from other donors' samples. The CDR3 here is CASRFRGPGDSPLHF. DNA of the CDR3: TGCGCCAGCAGATTTCGGGGGCCAGGGGATTCACCCCTCCACTTT.